This TCR beta chain originates from a study of blood T cell repertoires in COVID-19. Whole-study context: Researchers got acute and convalescent COVID-19 samples from the United States, Italy and Spain.

Adults between roughly 18 and 100 years of age took part from under 30 US areas. Cohort allocation depended upon clinical history that participants reported. This CDR3 region has 14 residues. V lost 4 bases and J lost 5; bases outside the gene matches: 5. In germline, CDR1 is SEHNR, CDR2 FQNEAQ (reference sequence). TCRdb's table, derived via immunoSEQ multiplex PCR, lists solely in-frame clones and lacks some. The sample carries some 460,000 clones, 87% recorded once. Specimen: PBMCs or T cells enriched from blood (not recorded which). The TCR comes from a young woman with acute COVID-19. V is TRBV7-9 and J is TRBJ2-7, with TRBD2 identical over 10 bases. The CDR3 DNA reads TGTGCCAGCAGCTCAGCGGGAGGGTGGCACGAGCAGTACTTC. It translates to CASSSAGGWHEQYF.